This T cell receptor beta chain was identified in a study of CXCR3-negative and CXCR3-positive naive CD8 T cells. Turning to the study itself: Per library, roughly 1.4 +/- 0.3 million reads; 130 million to 150 million TRB reads overall.

Worth noting for this clonotype: Antigen unknown.

Study-level results: In naive cells, CXCR3-negative and CXCR3-positive subsets had similar TRBV-TRBJ usage; memory cells differed. Comparably high diversity marked both naive subsets, whereas memory CD8+ cells had much lower diversity.

The CDR3 consists of 14 residues. Looked up from germline, CDR1 is DFQATT and CDR2 is SNEGSKA (reference sequence). cDNA libraries for TRB were generated by 5' RACE incorporating UMI labels. TCRdb reprocessed the 5' RACE reads, with one entry per CDR3 protein and no DNA. In total, the table holds some 38,000 distinct CDR3 sequences. Specimen: memory CD8+ T cells from blood. The clonotype originates from a human donor in good health. Some clones in this sample may be carry-over from other donors' samples. The chain is built from TRBV20-1 and TRBJ2-7; the D call from TCRdb, TRBD1, cannot be confirmed without DNA. The CDR3: CSASPGQELYEQYF.